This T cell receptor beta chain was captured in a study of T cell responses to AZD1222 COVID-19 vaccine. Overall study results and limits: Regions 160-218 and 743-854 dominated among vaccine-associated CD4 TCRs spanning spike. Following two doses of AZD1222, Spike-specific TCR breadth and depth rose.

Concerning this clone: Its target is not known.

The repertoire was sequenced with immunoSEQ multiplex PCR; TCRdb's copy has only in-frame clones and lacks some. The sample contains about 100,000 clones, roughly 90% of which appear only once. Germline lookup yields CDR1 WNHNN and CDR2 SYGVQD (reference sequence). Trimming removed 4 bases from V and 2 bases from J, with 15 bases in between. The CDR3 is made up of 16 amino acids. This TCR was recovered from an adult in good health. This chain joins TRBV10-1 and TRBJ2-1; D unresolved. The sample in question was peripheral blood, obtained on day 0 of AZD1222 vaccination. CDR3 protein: CASSASFSGPYNEQFF. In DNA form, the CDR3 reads TGCGCCAGCAGTGCTTCTTTCTCCGGTCCCTACAATGAGCAGTTCTTC.